This T cell receptor beta chain was sequenced for a study of T cell changes during pregnancy in multiple sclerosis. V was clipped by 5 bases and J by 6 bases; unmatched bases: 3. Per germline, CDR1 SGDLS and CDR2 YYNGEE. The CDR3 runs to 13 residues. The repertoire was sequenced with immunoSEQ multiplex PCR; TCRdb's copy has only in-frame clones and lacks some. The repertoire holds some 45,000 clones, with approximately 90% as singletons. This clone has just one count. This receptor was identified in a female donor with multiple sclerosis, enrolled in a pregnancy study. V and J are TRBV9 and TRBJ2-3; 10 bases match TRBD2. The specimen comprised CD4+ T cells from peripheral blood mononuclear cells, sampled after pregnancy. The CDR3 DNA follows: TGTGCCAGCAGTCTAGCGGGGGCGGATACGCAGTATTTT. Its protein is CASSLAGADTQYF.